A single T cell receptor (beta chain) is shown here with its context. The CDR3 loop spans 12 amino acids. Looked up from germline, CDR1 is SGHTA and CDR2 is FQGTGA. With 4 bases clipped from V and 10 bases from J, the junction kept 5 bases outside the gene matches. This sample is drawn from a study of blood T cell repertoires in COVID-19. About the study: Sources were T cells, B-cell-depleted T cells, or PBMCs; the material itself was cDNA or gDNA.

Sequenced by immunoSEQ multiplex PCR; TCRdb stores in-frame clones only, minus some. Of around 80,000 clones listed, around 81% were seen once; the top ten hold about 9%. The source of this sequence is a human donor in a cohort sampled during active COVID-19. J is TRBJ2-5 and V is TRBV7-3, with 8 positions matching TRBD1. The material sequenced was peripheral blood. The CDR3 region is CASSSGQGHQYF. The CDR3 region has the DNA TGTGCCAGCAGCTCCGGACAGGGACACCAGTACTTC.